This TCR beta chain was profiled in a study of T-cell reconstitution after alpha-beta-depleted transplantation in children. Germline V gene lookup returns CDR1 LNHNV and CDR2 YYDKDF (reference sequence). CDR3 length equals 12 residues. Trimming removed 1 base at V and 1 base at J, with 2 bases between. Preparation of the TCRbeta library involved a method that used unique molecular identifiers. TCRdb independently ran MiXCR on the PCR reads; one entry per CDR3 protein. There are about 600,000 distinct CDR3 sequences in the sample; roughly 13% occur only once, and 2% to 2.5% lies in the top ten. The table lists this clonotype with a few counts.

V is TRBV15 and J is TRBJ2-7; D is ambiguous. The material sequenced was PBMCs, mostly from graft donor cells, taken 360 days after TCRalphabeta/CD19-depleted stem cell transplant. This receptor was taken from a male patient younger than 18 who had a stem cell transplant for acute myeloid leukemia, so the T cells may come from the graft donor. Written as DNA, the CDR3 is TGTGCCACCAGCAGAGGTTCCTACGAGCAGTACTTC. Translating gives CATSRGSYEQYF.